These 24 T cell receptor beta chains share one sample of origin, sequenced in a study of blood T cells in healthy people across ages. A J-beta primer mix and a sample-barcoded 5' primer were used in a second PCR of roughly 6 to 12 cycles. TCRdb analysed the 5' RACE reads with MiXCR anew, one entry per CDR3 protein. The sample records roughly 1,500,000 distinct CDR3 sequences, about 35% being singletons. The specimen sequenced was blood. The receptors come from a woman in her 30s in good health.

The V call is TRBV24-1, the J call TRBJ2-1, with 8 positions matching TRBD2. CDR1 is KGHDR, CDR2 SFDVKD, per germline. This CDR3 has 13 residues. V shed 4 bases and J 7 bases; nucleotides not matched to a gene: 2. The CDR3 bases are TGTGCCACCAGTGACGGGAGGGTGAATGAGCAGTTCTTC. This sequence encodes CATSDGRVNEQFF.

This clonotype was observed a handful of times. The chain has TRBV20-1 and TRBJ2-5, with D uncertain. The better agreement between TRBJ2-7 and the DNA end casts doubt on the J call. This CDR3 spans 14 amino acids. From germline, CDR1 is DFQATT and CDR2 SNEGSKA (reference sequence). The chain's CDR3 is CSATPLVNSYEQYF. CDR3 sequence (DNA): TGCAGCGCAACCCCCCTTGTGAACTCATACGAGCAGTACTTC.

This clonotype appeared a few times. This chain links TRBV20-1 with TRBJ2-5; a possible D gene is TRBD1 (5 bases). This CDR3 comprises 14 residues. V was pared by 3 bases and J by 0 bases, with 11 bases between. The germline gives CDR1 DFQATT, CDR2 SNEGSKA (reference sequence). This CDR3 reads CSASWGWYQETQYF. As DNA, the CDR3 is TGCAGTGCTAGTTGGGGCTGGTACCAAGAGACCCAGTACTTC.

This clonotype was seen only a few times. The J gene is TRBJ1-1, the V gene TRBV4-1; D is possibly TRBD1 (5 bases). The CDR3 spans 15 residues. The germline V gene encodes CDR1 MGHRA and CDR2 YSYEKL. The germline V and J ends were trimmed by 0 bases and 11 bases, with 19 bases remaining between them. The CDR3 DNA follows: TGCGCCAGCAGCCAAGATTGGGGAAAATGGGGGAAGGCTTTCTTT. It specifies CASSQDWGKWGKAFF.

In this sample, this clonotype turned up a few times. The chain joins TRBV6-1 to TRBJ2-7; possibly TRBD2 for D (5 bases). This CDR3 has 15 residues. V dropped 1 base and J dropped 1 base, with 11 bases sitting between them. Germline-derived CDR1 and CDR2 are MNHNS and SASEGT. The CDR3: CASSEGELGSYEQYF. The CDR3 bases are TGTGCCAGCAGTGAAGGGGAACTAGGGTCCTACGAGCAGTACTTC.

This chain uses TRBV2 with TRBJ2-7, with 15 bases aligning to TRBD2. V trimming: 5 bases; J trimming: 7 bases; junction bases outside the gene matches: 9. The CDR3 contains 16 residues. From germline, CDR1 is SNHLY and CDR2 FYNNEI. DNA of the CDR3: TGTGCCAGCAGTCGCCGGACTAGCGGGAGGGCCGGGGAGCAGTACTTC. This encodes CASSRRTSGRAGEQYF.

V and J are TRBV30 and TRBJ1-1; D might be TRBD1 (6 bases). There are 13 residues in the CDR3. Germline V gene lookup returns CDR1 GTSNPN and CDR2 SVGIG (reference sequence). V was pared by 3 bases and J by 4 bases, with 12 bases between. CDR3 region: CAWRGTGSTEAFF. In DNA form, the CDR3 reads TGTGCCTGGAGGGGAACAGGGTCCACTGAAGCTTTCTTT.

This clonotype was counted only a few times. The chain recombines TRBV9 with TRBJ2-7; the D call may be TRBD1 or TRBD2 (6 bases each). Trimming cost V 0 bases and J 2 bases, with 18 bases left between them. The germline CDR1 and CDR2 sequences are SGDLS and YYNGEE. There are 17 residues in the CDR3. Here the CDR3 reads CASSVDSGGRTPYEQYF. The CDR3 region has the DNA TGTGCCAGCAGCGTAGACTCCGGGGGCCGCACCCCCTACGAGCAGTACTTC.

The chain employs TRBV5-6 and TRBJ1-2; 7 positions agree with TRBD1. The CDR3 is 14 amino acids. Trimming took 4 bases from V and 4 from J; bases not matched to a gene: 7. Germline V gives CDR1 SGHDT, CDR2 YYEEEE. As DNA, the CDR3 is TGTGCCAGCAGCCCCGACAGGGAATGCTATGGCTACACCTTC. Residues: CASSPDRECYGYTF.

This clonotype occurred once. The chain joins TRBV6-5 to TRBJ2-3; weak D call: TRBD1 (5 bases). Germline V gene sequence: CDR1 MNHEY, CDR2 SVGAGI. The CDR3 has 16 amino acids. V gave up 5 bases and J gave up 4 bases, with 19 bases separating them. CDR3 in DNA: TGTGCCAGCAGTCCTGGTTGGCAGGGTTTCGCAGATACGCAGTATTTT. This codes for CASSPGWQGFADTQYF.

The CDR3 loop reads CSVAGGRKDTQYF. The DNA for the CDR3 is TGCAGCGTGGCGGGGGGGAGAAAAGATACGCAGTATTTT. V usage is TRBV29-1 and J usage is TRBJ2-3, with 9 positions matching TRBD2. Germline CDR1 reads SQVTM; CDR2 reads ANQGSEA. This CDR3 region has 13 residues. The J segment lost 5 bases and the V segment lost 6 bases, leaving 6 bases of the junction unmatched.

This clonotype has ten or more counts. The chain recombines TRBV29-1 with TRBJ2-3; 10 bases align to TRBD2. The CDR3 has 12 residues. Germline assignment: CDR1 SQVTM and CDR2 ANQGSEA. V dropped 3 bases and J dropped 7; count of bases not matched to a gene: 1. The CDR3 bases are TGCAGCGTTGATAGCGGGAGGCATACGCAGTATTTT. Its protein product is CSVDSGRHTQYF.

This clonotype was seen a handful of times. This chain joins TRBV9 and TRBJ2-1; the match to TRBD1 covers 9 bases. Losses at the gene ends were 0 bases for V and 6 bases for J; bases not matched to a gene: 4. Germline V lookup: CDR1 SGDLS, CDR2 YYNGEE. The CDR3 covers 15 residues. This chain's CDR3 is CASSVEGTGINEQFF. In DNA form, the CDR3 reads TGTGCCAGCAGCGTAGAGGGGACAGGGATCAATGAGCAGTTCTTC.

This clonotype was seen many times. The V and J genes are TRBV4-1 and TRBJ1-6; no clear D gene. Between the trimmed V and J ends, which lost 7 bases and 0 bases, there was a span of 7 bases. From germline, CDR1 is MGHRA and CDR2 YSYEKL. The CDR3 totals 14 residues. Here the CDR3 reads CASTTGSYNSPLHF. CDR3 coding DNA: TGCGCCAGCACCACCGGCTCCTATAATTCACCCCTCCACTTT.

Regarding this clonotype: A read error is possible here, since a much larger clone lies one base away. The chain has TRBV4-1 and TRBJ2-5; possible D gene TRBD1, 5 bases. CDR1 is MGHRA and CDR2 is YSYEKL in the germline V gene. This CDR3 is 16 amino acids long. In DNA form, the CDR3 reads TGCGCCAGCAGCCAAGATGGTAAGGCGGACACAGAGACCCGGTACTTC. Its translation is CASSQDGKADTETRYF.

This clonotype was observed a few times. The chain couples TRBV5-1 to TRBJ1-1; possible D gene TRBD1, 5 bases. Germline values: CDR1 SGHRS, CDR2 YFSETQ. The CDR3 runs 15 residues. Trimming removed 0 bases from V and 3 bases from J, with 12 bases in between. CDR3 amino acids: CASSLDGTWDTEAFF. CDR3 nucleotides: TGCGCCAGCAGCTTGGATGGGACGTGGGACACTGAAGCTTTCTTT.

Only a few counts were recorded for this clonotype. V usage is TRBV10-3 and J usage is TRBJ2-2, with TRBD2 matching over 7 bases. The V and J ends lost 6 bases and 1 base, in that order; junction bases with no gene match: 2. The CDR3 is 14 amino acids. Germline-derived CDR1 and CDR2 are ENHRY and SYGVKD. This CDR3 is CAIRSGKNTGELFF. For the CDR3, the DNA is TGTGCCATCAGAAGCGGGAAGAACACCGGGGAGCTGTTTTTT.

The CDR3 coding sequence is TGTGCCAGCAGTTCCCCTTCGACGTTGGCCAACGTCCTGACTTTC. It yields the protein CASSSPSTLANVLTF. V and J are TRBV28 and TRBJ2-6, with unresolved D. Trimming removed 4 bases from V and 6 bases from J, with 13 bases in between. This CDR3 contains 15 residues. In germline, CDR1 is MDHEN, CDR2 SYDVKM.

The V gene is TRBV7-9, the J gene TRBJ2-3, with 9 bases fitting TRBD1. Looked up from germline, CDR1 is SEHNR and CDR2 is FQNEAQ (reference sequence). This CDR3 is 16 amino acids long. Trimming removed 5 bases from V and 5 bases from J; junction bases left unmatched: 11. The CDR3 spells CASSVSEQGAEDTQYF. In nucleotides, the CDR3 is TGTGCCAGCAGCGTATCGGAACAGGGGGCTGAAGATACGCAGTATTTT. Full variable domain (rest looked up from reference TRBV7-9 and TRBJ2-3): DTGVSQNPRHKITKRGQNVTFRCDPISEHNRLYWYRQTLGQGPEFLTYFQNEAQLEKSRLLSDRFSAERPKGSFSTLEIQRTEQGDSAMYLCASSVSEQGAEDTQYFGPGTRLTVL.

The chain combines TRBV12-5 with TRBJ2-1; D is tentatively TRBD1 or TRBD2 (5 bases each). Trimming shortened V by 6 bases and J by 10 bases, and 16 bases separated the two germline ends. Germline assignment: CDR1 LGHNT and CDR2 FRNRAP. The CDR3 spans 13 residues. The CDR3 sequence is CASGRGRGSEQFF. Here the CDR3 DNA reads TGTGCTAGTGGCCGGGGCCGGGGCTCGGAGCAGTTCTTC.

The rearrangement joins TRBV6-5 to TRBJ2-7, with TRBD1 matching over 7 bases. Germline CDR1 and CDR2: MNHEY and SVGAGI. V gave up 3 bases and J gave up 0 bases; unmatched junction bases: 14. The CDR3 runs to 18 residues. CDR3 DNA: TGTGCCAGCAGTTATACAGCCCCGGGACAGATGAGCTCCTACGAGCAGTACTTC. Protein: CASSYTAPGQMSSYEQYF.

This clonotype was seen at least ten times. The chain couples TRBV6-4 to TRBJ2-1, with TRBD1 as a possible D gene (5 bases). Trimming removed 0 bases at V and 5 bases at J, with 5 bases between. The CDR3 runs to 13 residues. Germline lookup yields CDR1 MRHNA and CDR2 SNTAGT. The CDR3 nucleotides are TGTGCCAGCAGTGACTCGGACAACAATGAGCAGTTCTTC. Amino acids: CASSDSDNNEQFF.

The genes are TRBV28 and TRBJ2-5; weak D call: TRBD1 (5 bases). This CDR3 spans 14 amino acids. The germline V gene has CDR1 MDHEN and CDR2 SYDVKM. Between the trimmed V and J ends, which lost 10 bases and 1 base, there was a span of 16 bases. CDR3 bases: TGTGCCACCTCACCTCCCGACAGCCAAGAGACCCAGTACTTC. Translated, it gives CATSPPDSQETQYF.

This chain joins TRBV27 and TRBJ2-7, with D possibly being TRBD2 (6 bases). The germline gives CDR1 MNHEY, CDR2 SMNVEV (reference sequence). CDR3 size: 14 residues. V lost 4 bases, J lost 6 bases, and 16 bases lay in between. The chain's CDR3 is CASSSPGSLREQYF. CDR3 nucleotide sequence: TGTGCCAGCAGTTCACCCGGGAGCCTACGCGAGCAGTACTTC.